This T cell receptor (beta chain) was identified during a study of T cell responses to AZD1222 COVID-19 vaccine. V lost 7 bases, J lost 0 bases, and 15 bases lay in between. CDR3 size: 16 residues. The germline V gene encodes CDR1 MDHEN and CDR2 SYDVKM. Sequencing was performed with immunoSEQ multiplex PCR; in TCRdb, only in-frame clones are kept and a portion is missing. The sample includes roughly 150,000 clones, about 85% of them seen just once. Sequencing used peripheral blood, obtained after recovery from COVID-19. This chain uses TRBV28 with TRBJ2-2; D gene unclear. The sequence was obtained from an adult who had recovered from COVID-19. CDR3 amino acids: CASTGVGSSNTGELFF. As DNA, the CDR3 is TGTGCCAGCACCGGAGTTGGGTCCTCGAACACCGGGGAGCTGTTTTTT.